This T cell receptor (beta chain) was sequenced for a study of cytomegalovirus exposure and HLA in healthy donors. Study-level background: The roughly 120 validation repertoires, a later analysis reported, used the same platform as the approximately 670 first-cohort repertoires. Broader study findings: Researchers counted around 170 TCR beta chains as cytomegalovirus-associated.

Sequenced by immunoSEQ multiplex PCR; TCRdb stores in-frame clones only, minus some. The repertoire holds over 200,000 clones, over 80% seen once, with around 15% in the top ten. As concerns this clone: No antigen is known for it. Other DNA variants within this sample encode the same CDR3.

The CDR3 is 14 residues long. Germline CDR1 is MNHEY and CDR2 is SMNVEV (reference sequence). J gave up 1 base and V 5 bases, and 4 bases lay outside the gene matches. The sample taken for sequencing was PBMCs. V and J are TRBV27 and TRBJ2-7, with TRBD1 matching 8 bases. The sequence was obtained from a woman in her thirties in good health and CMV-seropositive. In DNA form, the CDR3 reads TGTGCCAGCAGTCTCGGACAGGGTTCCTACGAGCAGTACTTC. It is translated as CASSLGQGSYEQYF.